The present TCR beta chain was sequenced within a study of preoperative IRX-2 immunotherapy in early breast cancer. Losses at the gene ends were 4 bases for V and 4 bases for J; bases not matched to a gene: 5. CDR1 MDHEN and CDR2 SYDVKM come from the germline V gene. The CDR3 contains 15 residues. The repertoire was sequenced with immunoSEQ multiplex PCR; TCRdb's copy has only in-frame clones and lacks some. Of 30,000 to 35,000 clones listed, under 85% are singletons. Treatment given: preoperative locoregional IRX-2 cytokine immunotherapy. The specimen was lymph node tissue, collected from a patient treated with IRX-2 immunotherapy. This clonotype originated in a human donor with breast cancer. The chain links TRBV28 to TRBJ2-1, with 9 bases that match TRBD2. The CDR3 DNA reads TGTGCCAGCAGTTCAAGGACTAGCGTTTACAATGAGCAGTTCTTC. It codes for CASSSRTSVYNEQFF. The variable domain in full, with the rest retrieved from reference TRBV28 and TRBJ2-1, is DVKVTQSSRYLVKRTGEKVFLECVQDMDHENMFWYRQDPGLGLRLIYFSYDVKMKEKGDIPEGYSVSREKKERFSLILESASTNQTSMYLCASSSRTSVYNEQFFGPGTRLTVL.